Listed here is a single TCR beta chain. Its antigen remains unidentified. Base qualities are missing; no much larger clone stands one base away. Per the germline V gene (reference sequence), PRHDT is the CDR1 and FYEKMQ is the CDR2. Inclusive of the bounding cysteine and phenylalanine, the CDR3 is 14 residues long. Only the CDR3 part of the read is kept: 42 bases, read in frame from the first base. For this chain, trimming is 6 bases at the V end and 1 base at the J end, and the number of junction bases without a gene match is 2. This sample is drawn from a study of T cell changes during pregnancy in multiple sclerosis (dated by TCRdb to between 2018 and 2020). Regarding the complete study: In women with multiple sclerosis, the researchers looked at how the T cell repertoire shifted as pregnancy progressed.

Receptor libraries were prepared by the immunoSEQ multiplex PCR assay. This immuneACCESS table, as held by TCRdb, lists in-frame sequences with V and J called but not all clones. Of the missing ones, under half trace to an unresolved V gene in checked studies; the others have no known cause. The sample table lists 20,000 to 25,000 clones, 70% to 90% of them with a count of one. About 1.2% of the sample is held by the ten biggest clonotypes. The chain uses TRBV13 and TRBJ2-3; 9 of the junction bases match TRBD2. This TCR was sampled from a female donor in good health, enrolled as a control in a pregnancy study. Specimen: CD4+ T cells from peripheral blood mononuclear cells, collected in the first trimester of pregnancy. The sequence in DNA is TGTGCCAGCAGTCGGACTAGCGGCACAGATACGCAGTATTTT. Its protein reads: CASSRTSGTDTQYF.